The 32 T cell receptor beta chains below were found in one sample sequenced in a study of monozygotic twins with inflammatory bowel disease. Each CDR3 protein gets one entry in TCRdb, which reprocessed the 5' RACE reads and gives no DNA. This table holds 150,000 or so distinct CDR3 sequences. Source material: blood. Source of these receptors: a human donor with ulcerative colitis or Crohn's disease, or a healthy co-twin of an affected twin (not recorded which).

The rearrangement links TRBV5-1 to TRBJ2-4; checking the TCRdb D call of TRBD1 is not possible without DNA. The CDR3 runs to 14 residues. Germline CDR1 SGHRS, CDR2 YFSETQ. CDR3 loop: CASSPGSGGNIQYF.

The V call is TRBV6-2 or TRBV6-3, the J call TRBJ2-3; TCRdb lists TRBD2, though no DNA is available to test this call. Germline CDR1 reads MNHEY; CDR2 reads SVGEGT. This CDR3 region has 14 residues. The CDR3 sequence: CAAAITLRADTQYF.

The chain combines TRBV20-1 with TRBJ2-7; TCRdb outputs TRBD2, but without DNA this stays unchecked. Germline CDR1 DFQATT, CDR2 SNEGSKA (reference sequence). The CDR3 loop spans 17 amino acids. This CDR3 is CSARLPGGSGRSYEQYF.

V gene TRBV6-1 combines with J gene TRBJ2-5; the TCRdb call, TRBD1, lacks DNA for checking. Germline assignment: CDR1 MNHNS and CDR2 SASEGT. There are 15 residues in the CDR3. The CDR3 loop is CASSSGCRERETQYF.

The J gene is TRBJ2-3, the V gene TRBV19; TCRdb's D call, TRBD1, is unchecked because there is no DNA. The CDR3 totals 14 residues. Germline V gene lookup returns CDR1 LNHDA and CDR2 SQIVND (reference sequence). The CDR3 reads CASTQGASTDTQYF.

The chain uses TRBV20-1 and TRBJ2-7; lacking DNA, the TRBD2 call made by TCRdb goes unchecked. The CDR3 loop spans 15 amino acids. Germline lookup yields CDR1 DFQATT and CDR2 SNEGSKA (reference sequence). CDR3 protein: CSASSPLAGDYEQYF.

V gene TRBV7-9 combines with J gene TRBJ2-7; checking the TCRdb D call of TRBD1 is not possible without DNA. Germline V gene sequence: CDR1 SEHNR, CDR2 FQNEAQ (reference sequence). The CDR3 consists of 13 residues. The CDR3 sequence is CASSRQGIYEQYF.

The chain's CDR3 is CASSPRETQNTEAFF. The chain joins TRBV5-1 to TRBJ1-1. Germline-derived CDR1 and CDR2 are SGHRS and YFSETQ. CDR3 length: 15 residues.

The V call is TRBV19, the J call TRBJ2-3; TCRdb gives TRBD2 as the D gene, but with no DNA this cannot be confirmed. Germline values: CDR1 LNHDA, CDR2 SQIVND (reference sequence). The CDR3 is 15 residues long. The chain's CDR3 is CASRPSDHRTDTQYF.

The V gene is TRBV7-9, the J gene TRBJ2-1; the D call from TCRdb, TRBD1, cannot be confirmed without DNA. The CDR3 covers 14 residues. Germline CDR1 is SEHNR and CDR2 is FQNEAQ (reference sequence). The CDR3 spells CASSLGGYYNEQFF.

V gene TRBV4-2 combines with J gene TRBJ2-3; without DNA, the TCRdb call of TRBD2 cannot be checked. In germline, CDR1 is LGHNA, CDR2 YNFKEQ. This CDR3 contains 17 residues. The CDR3 is CASSQSGGLAVPDTQYF.

This rearrangement joins TRBV4-1 to TRBJ2-7; checking the TCRdb D call of TRBD2 is not possible without DNA. The CDR3 sequence is 18 residues long. Germline V gene data show CDR1 as MGHRA and CDR2 as YSYEKL. CDR3 amino acids: CASSQEGGEPGLNYEQYF.

The chain has TRBV18 and TRBJ2-7. This CDR3 has 13 residues. CDR1 and CDR2 (germline): KGHSH, LQKENI. The CDR3 loop reads CASSPRGDYEQYF.

This chain joins TRBV28 and TRBJ2-1. This CDR3 has 11 residues. Germline-derived CDR1 and CDR2 are MDHEN and SYDVKM. The CDR3 here is CASSLVREQFF. The full variable domain, in which reference TRBV28 and TRBJ2-1 provide the parts outside the CDR3, is DVKVTQSSRYLVKRTGEKVFLECVQDMDHENMFWYRQDPGLGLRLIYFSYDVKMKEKGDIPEGYSVSREKKERFSLILESASTNQTSMYLCASSLVREQFFGPGTRLTVL.

The V call is TRBV19, the J call TRBJ1-1. The germline V gene has CDR1 LNHDA and CDR2 SQIVND (reference sequence). The CDR3 length is 16 residues. CDR3 loop: CASSIVSGIVGTEAFF.

V is TRBV4-2 and J is TRBJ2-3; TCRdb lists TRBD1, though no DNA is available to test this call. CDR1 LGHNA and CDR2 YNFKEQ come from the germline V gene. The CDR3 is 15 residues long. The CDR3 spells CASSQGTGRSDTQYF.

The V call is TRBV27, the J call TRBJ2-7; the TCRdb D gene call, TRBD1, has no DNA to confirm it. The CDR3 sequence is 15 residues long. The germline V gene encodes CDR1 MNHEY and CDR2 SMNVEV (reference sequence). The CDR3 region is CASSPPPGGFYEQYF.

This rearrangement joins TRBV29-1 to TRBJ2-6. This CDR3 has 15 amino acids. Germline V CDR1 and CDR2: SQVTM, ANQGSEA. CDR3 amino acids: CSVLPERSGANVLTF.

V and J are TRBV12-3 or TRBV12-4 and TRBJ2-7; TCRdb's assignment of TRBD1 cannot be checked, as there is no DNA. CDR3 length: 14 amino acids. The CDR3 sequence is CASSQSGHSYEQYF.

The chain's CDR3 is CASSSEGLAGGDSYNEQFF. V is TRBV7-3 and J is TRBJ2-1; lacking DNA, the TRBD2 call made by TCRdb goes unchecked. In germline, CDR1 is SGHTA, CDR2 FQGTGA. This CDR3 comprises 19 residues.

The chain couples TRBV7-2 to TRBJ2-3. This CDR3 has 14 amino acids. In germline, CDR1 is SGHTA, CDR2 FQGNSA. The CDR3 spells CASSLVLLTDTQYF.

The V and J genes are TRBV20-1 and TRBJ2-3; there is no DNA to check the TCRdb D call of TRBD2. The CDR3 has 16 residues. Germline loops: CDR1 DFQATT, CDR2 SNEGSKA (reference sequence). The CDR3 here is CSARGASGKPTDTQYF.

The chain employs TRBV20-1 and TRBJ1-1; TCRdb calls TRBD1, which cannot be checked without DNA. There are 14 residues in the CDR3. CDR1 DFQATT and CDR2 SNEGSKA come from the germline V gene (reference sequence). The CDR3 loop is CSARLTGGGTEAFF.

This sequence joins TRBV11-2 and TRBJ2-1; TCRdb designates TRBD2, a call that cannot be tested without DNA. This CDR3 contains 14 residues. Germline V gene lookup returns CDR1 SGHAT and CDR2 FQNNGV. CDR3 sequence reads: CASSFNSGSTRQFF.

The rearrangement joins TRBV24-1 to TRBJ2-7; TCRdb picks TRBD1, but there is no DNA to check that call. CDR3 length equals 15 residues. Germline V lookup: CDR1 KGHDR, CDR2 SFDVKD. The CDR3 region is CATSEGQGKAYEQYF.

The chain uses TRBV28 and TRBJ2-7. There are 13 residues in the CDR3. Per the germline V gene, CDR1 is MDHEN and CDR2 is SYDVKM. This chain's CDR3 is CASKTGTTYEQYF.

This chain links TRBV7-3 with TRBJ2-1; the D gene TCRdb calls, TRBD2, cannot be checked with no DNA. The CDR3 runs to 16 residues. Germline V gene data show CDR1 as SGHTA and CDR2 as FQGTGA. The CDR3 spells CASSPGLAPGYNEQFF.

The V call is TRBV7-3, the J call TRBJ2-1; TCRdb's D gene call, TRBD2, goes unchecked for lack of DNA. The germline V gene has CDR1 SGHTA and CDR2 FQGTGA. CDR3 size: 17 residues. The chain's CDR3 is CASRENSGRWEENEQFF.

The V and J genes are TRBV15 and TRBJ2-2; TCRdb designates TRBD1, a call that cannot be tested without DNA. Germline CDR1 is LNHNV and CDR2 is YYDKDF (reference sequence). This CDR3 has 17 residues. Here the CDR3 reads CATSRDGRGSLSGELFF.

The rearrangement uses TRBV12-3 or TRBV12-4 and TRBJ2-3; TCRdb selects TRBD2, and the lack of DNA leaves this call unchecked. This CDR3 is 14 amino acids long. CDR3 residues: CASTLLAVTDTQYF.

The chain uses TRBV7-2 and TRBJ1-5; TCRdb's D gene call, TRBD1, goes unchecked for lack of DNA. The CDR3 covers 17 residues. The germline gives CDR1 SGHTA, CDR2 FQGNSA. The CDR3 sequence is CASSLAPHRYSNQPQHF.

The chain recombines TRBV7-2 with TRBJ2-1; the D call from TCRdb, TRBD1, cannot be confirmed without DNA. Germline V gene lookup returns CDR1 SGHTA and CDR2 FQGNSA. The CDR3 is 13 residues long. CDR3 sequence: CASSLNRGHWQFF.